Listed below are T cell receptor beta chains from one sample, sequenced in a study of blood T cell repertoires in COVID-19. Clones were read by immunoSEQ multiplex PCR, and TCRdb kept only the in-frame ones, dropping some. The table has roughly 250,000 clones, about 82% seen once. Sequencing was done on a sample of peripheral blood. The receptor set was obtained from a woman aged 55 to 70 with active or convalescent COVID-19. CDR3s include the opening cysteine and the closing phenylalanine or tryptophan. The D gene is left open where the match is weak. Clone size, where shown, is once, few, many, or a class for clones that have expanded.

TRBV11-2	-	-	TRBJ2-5	CASSFAGLQETQYF	TGTGCCAGCAGCTTCGCAGGCCTCCAAGAGACCCAGTACTTC
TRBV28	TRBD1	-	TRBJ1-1	CASRLRTGGAYTEAFF	TGTGCCAGCAGGCTACGGACAGGGGGCGCGTACACTGAAGCTTTCTTT
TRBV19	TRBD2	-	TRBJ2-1	CASRLAGGDNEQFF	TGTGCCAGTAGGCTAGCGGGAGGGGACAATGAGCAGTTCTTC
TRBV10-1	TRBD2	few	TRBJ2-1	CASSVGTSNEQFF	TGCGCCAGCAGTGTAGGGACTAGTAATGAGCAGTTCTTC
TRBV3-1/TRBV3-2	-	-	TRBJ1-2	CASSQGGGVYGYTF	TGTGCCAGCAGCCAAGGAGGCGGAGTATATGGCTACACCTTC
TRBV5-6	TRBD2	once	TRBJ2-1	CASSVNSGRAFSNEQFF	TGTGCCAGCAGCGTTAATAGCGGGAGGGCGTTTTCGAATGAGCAGTTCTTC
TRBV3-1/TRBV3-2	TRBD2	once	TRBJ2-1	CASSQGGTSGMGEQFF	TGTGCCAGCAGCCAAGGGGGGACTAGCGGGATGGGTGAGCAGTTCTTC
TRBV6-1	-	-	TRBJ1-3	CASREPGLAAGNTIYF	TGTGCCAGCAGGGAACCGGGGCTAGCGGCTGGAAACACCATATATTTT
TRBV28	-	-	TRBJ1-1	CASRPNQGSSGAFF	TGTGCCTCCCGACCCAACCAGGGTTCTTCGGGAGCTTTCTTT
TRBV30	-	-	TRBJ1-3	CAWSGQAGSGNTIYF	TGTGCCTGGAGCGGACAAGCGGGCTCTGGAAACACCATATATTTT
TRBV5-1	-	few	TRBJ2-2	CASSPAPTSDGELFF	TGCGCCAGCAGCCCCGCCCCAACTAGTGACGGGGAGCTGTTTTTT
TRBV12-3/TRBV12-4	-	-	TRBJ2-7	CASSLVATEQYF	TGTGCCAGCAGTTTAGTAGCGACCGAGCAGTACTTC